This TCR beta chain was recorded in a study of vaccination effects on CD4 cells after COVID-19. Trimming cost V 6 bases and J 6 bases; bases outside gene matches: 10. CDR3 length: 14 residues. Germline values: CDR1 WNHNN, CDR2 SYGVQD (reference sequence). Turning to this clone: The antigen is not known.

In the ViraFEST assay, antigen-specific CD4+ clonotypes were identified by expansion after peptide-pool stimulation. Subsequent to a culture period of about ten days, CD4+ T cells were isolated. Participants got two doses of BNT162b2 or mRNA-1273 vaccine. A density of about 2 million PBMC per well was used; these cells were cultured with about 9.1 IU/ml IL-2 and 10 ug/ml peptides. Clones were sequenced by immunoSEQ multiplex PCR, and TCRdb holds only the in-frame ones, with some missing. The data show over 30,000 clones, around 82% seen once. Sequences were derived from CD4+ T cells from PBMCs cultured with HCoV-NL63 spike peptides, sampled after COVID-19 vaccination. The rearrangement joins TRBV10-1 to TRBJ1-1, with 7 bases fitting TRBD1. This receptor was obtained from a human donor who received a COVID-19 vaccine. Some clones in this sample may be carry-over from other donors' samples. The CDR3 DNA follows: TGCGCCAGCAGAGAATGGGACAGAAGCCCTGAAGCTTTCTTT. Amino acid sequence: CASREWDRSPEAFF.